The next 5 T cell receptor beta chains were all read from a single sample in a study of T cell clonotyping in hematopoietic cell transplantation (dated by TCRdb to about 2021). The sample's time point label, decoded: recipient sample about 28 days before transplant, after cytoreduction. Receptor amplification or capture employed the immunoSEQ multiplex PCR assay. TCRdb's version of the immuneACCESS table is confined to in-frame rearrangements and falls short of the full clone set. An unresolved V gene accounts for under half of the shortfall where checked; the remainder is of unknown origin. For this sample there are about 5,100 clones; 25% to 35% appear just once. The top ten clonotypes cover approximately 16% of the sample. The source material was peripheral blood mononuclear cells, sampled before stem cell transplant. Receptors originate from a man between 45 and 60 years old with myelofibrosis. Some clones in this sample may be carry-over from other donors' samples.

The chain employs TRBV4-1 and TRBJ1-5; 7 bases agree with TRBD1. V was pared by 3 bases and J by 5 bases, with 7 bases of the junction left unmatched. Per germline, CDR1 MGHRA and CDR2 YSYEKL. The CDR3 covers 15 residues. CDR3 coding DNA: TGCGCCAGCAGCCATCACCAGGGGGGAGATCAGCCCCAGCATTTT. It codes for CASSHHQGGDQPQHF.

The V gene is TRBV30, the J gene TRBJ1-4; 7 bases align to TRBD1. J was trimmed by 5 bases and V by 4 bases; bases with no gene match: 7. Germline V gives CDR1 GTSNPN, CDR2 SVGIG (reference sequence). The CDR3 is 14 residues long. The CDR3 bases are TGTGCCTGGACCCGACAGGGTATGAATGAAAAACTGTTTTTT. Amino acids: CAWTRQGMNEKLFF. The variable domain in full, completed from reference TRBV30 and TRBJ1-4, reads SQTIHQWPATLVQPVGSPLSLECTVEGTSNPNLYWYRQAAGRGLQLLFYSVGIGQISSEVPQNLSASRPQDRQFILSSKKLLLSDSGFYLCAWTRQGMNEKLFFGSGTQLSVL.

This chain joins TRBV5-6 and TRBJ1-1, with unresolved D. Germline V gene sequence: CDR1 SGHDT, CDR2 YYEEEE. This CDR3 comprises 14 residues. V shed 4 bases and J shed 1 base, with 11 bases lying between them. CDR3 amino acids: CASSPSSANTEAFF. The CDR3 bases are TGTGCCAGCAGCCCTAGTTCAGCGAACACTGAAGCTTTCTTT.

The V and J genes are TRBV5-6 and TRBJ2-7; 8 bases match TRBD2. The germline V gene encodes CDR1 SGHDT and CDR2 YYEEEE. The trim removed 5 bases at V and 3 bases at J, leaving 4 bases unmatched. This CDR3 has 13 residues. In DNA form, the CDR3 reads TGTGCCAGCAGTGCCGGGACTAGCTACGAGCAGTACTTC. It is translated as CASSAGTSYEQYF.

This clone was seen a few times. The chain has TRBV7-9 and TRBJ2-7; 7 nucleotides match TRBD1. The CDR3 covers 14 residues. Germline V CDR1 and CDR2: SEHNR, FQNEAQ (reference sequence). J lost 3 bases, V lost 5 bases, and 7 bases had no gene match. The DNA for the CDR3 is TGTGCCAGCAGCCACCGGGACAGAAACTACGAGCAGTACTTC. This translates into CASSHRDRNYEQYF.